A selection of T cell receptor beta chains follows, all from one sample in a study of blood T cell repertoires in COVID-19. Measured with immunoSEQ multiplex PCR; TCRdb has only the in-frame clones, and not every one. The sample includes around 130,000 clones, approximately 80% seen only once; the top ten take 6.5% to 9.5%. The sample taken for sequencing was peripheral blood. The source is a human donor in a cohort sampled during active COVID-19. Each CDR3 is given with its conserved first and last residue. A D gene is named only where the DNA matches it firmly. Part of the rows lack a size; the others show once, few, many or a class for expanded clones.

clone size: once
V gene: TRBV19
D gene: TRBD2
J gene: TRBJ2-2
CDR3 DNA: TGTGCCAGTAGTATAACTAGCGGGAGTGGTGAGGACACCGGGGAGCTGTTTTTT
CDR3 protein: CASSITSGSGEDTGELFF

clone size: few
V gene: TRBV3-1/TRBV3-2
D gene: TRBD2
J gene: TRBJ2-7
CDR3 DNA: TGTGCCAGCAGCCTCGGACTAGGTGGGCACGAGCAGTACTTC
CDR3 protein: CASSLGLGGHEQYF

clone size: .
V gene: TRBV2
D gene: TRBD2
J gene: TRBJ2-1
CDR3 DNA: TGTGCCAGCAGGGATACGGGGGGGCGGCTCTTC
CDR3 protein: CASRDTGGRLF

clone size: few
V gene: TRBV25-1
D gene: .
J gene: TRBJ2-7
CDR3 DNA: TGTGCCAGCAGTGAATCGGGGGTCTACGAGCAGTACTTC
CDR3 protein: CASSESGVYEQYF

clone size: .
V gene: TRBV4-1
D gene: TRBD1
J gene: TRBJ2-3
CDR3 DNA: TGCGCCAGCAGCCCCGGCCTCGGGACAGGGACAGATACGCAGTATTTT
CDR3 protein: CASSPGLGTGTDTQYF

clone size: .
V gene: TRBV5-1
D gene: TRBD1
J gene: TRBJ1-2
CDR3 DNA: TGCGCCAGCAGCTTGGGACAGGGGGCCTATGGCTACACCTTC
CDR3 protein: CASSLGQGAYGYTF

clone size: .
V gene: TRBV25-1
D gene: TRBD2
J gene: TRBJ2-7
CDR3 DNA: TGTGCCAGCATACTGATGGGACTAGCGGGAGAGAACTCCTACGAGCAGTACTTC
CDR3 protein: CASILMGLAGENSYEQYF

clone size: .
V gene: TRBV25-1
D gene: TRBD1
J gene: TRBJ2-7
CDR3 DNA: TGTGCCAGCAGTGGCCAACGGACAGGGATTACCTACGAGCAGTACTTC
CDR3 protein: CASSGQRTGITYEQYF

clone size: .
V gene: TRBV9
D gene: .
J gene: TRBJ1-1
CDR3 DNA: TGTGCCAGCAGCCCCGGAGGCGAAGCTTTCTTT
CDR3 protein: CASSPGGEAFF

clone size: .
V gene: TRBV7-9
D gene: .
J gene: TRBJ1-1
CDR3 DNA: TGTGCCAGCAGCTTTCGGGAGTCGGACACTGAAGCTTTCTTT
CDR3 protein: CASSFRESDTEAFF

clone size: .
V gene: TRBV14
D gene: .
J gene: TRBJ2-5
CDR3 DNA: TGTGCCAGCAGCCAAGATGCAGGGTACGAGACCCAGTACTTC
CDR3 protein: CASSQDAGYETQYF

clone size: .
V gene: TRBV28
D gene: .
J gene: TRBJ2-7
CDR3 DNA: TGTGCCAGCAGTTTACGATTGGCACCCACCTACGAGCAGTACTTC
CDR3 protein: CASSLRLAPTYEQYF

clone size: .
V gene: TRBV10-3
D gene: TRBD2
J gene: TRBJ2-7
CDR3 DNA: TGTGCCATCAGTGAGTCTTCTAGCGGGAGAGTAGTCGAGCAGTACTTC
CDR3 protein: CAISESSSGRVVEQYF

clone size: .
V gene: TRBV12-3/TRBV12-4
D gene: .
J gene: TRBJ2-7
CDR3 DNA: TGTGCCAGCACCGCGACCGGGTACGAGCAGTACTTC
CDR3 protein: CASTATGYEQYF

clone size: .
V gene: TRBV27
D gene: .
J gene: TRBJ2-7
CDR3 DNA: TGTGCCAGCAGTTTAGGCCCTGGACAACCTTCCTACGAGCAGTACTTC
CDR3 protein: CASSLGPGQPSYEQYF

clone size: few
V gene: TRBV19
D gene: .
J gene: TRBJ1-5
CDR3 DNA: TGTGCCAGTAGCAGGGATAGCAATCAGCCCCAGCATTTT
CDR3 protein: CASSRDSNQPQHF

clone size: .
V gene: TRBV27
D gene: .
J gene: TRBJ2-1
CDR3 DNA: TGTGCCAGCGGGAGGGGGGGAGGCAATGAGCAGTTCTTC
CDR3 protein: CASGRGGGNEQFF

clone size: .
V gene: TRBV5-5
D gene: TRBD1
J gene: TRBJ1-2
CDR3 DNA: TGTGCCAGCAGCCATACTGACAGGGATAGCCGGAGACTTAACTATGGCTACACCTTC
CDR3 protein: CASSHTDRDSRRLNYGYTF

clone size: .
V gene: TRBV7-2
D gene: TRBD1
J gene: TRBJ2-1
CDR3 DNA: TGTGCCAGCAGACCCGGGACAGGGATCAATGAGCAGTTCTTC
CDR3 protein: CASRPGTGINEQFF

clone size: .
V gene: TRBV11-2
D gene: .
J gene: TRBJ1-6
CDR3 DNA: TGTGCCAGCAGCTTAGAACAGCTTAATTCACCCCTCCACTTT
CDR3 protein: CASSLEQLNSPLHF

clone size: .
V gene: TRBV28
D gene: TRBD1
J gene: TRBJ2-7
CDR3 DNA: TGTGCCAGCAGTTTGGGGACAGGGGGCGCCTCCTACGAGCAGTACTTC
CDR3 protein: CASSLGTGGASYEQYF

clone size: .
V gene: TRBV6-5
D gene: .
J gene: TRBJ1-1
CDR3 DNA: TGTGCCACCGGGGGGACTGAAGCTTTCTTT
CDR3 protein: CATGGTEAFF

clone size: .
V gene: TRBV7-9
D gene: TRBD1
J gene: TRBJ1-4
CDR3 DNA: TGTGCCAGTAAACAGGGGGAGCACGAAAAACTGTTTTTT
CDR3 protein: CASKQGEHEKLFF

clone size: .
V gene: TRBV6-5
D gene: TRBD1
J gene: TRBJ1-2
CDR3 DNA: TGTGCCAGCAGTCGACGGGACAGGGGAAACTATGGCTACACCTTC
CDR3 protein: CASSRRDRGNYGYTF

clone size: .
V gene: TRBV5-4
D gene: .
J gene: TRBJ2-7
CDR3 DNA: TGTGCCAGCAGCTTGTCAACTAGGAACGAGCAGTACTTC
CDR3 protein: CASSLSTRNEQYF

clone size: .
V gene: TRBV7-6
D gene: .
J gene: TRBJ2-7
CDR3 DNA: TGTGCCAGCAGCTTAGCGCCTAACTACGAGCAGTACTTC
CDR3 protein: CASSLAPNYEQYF

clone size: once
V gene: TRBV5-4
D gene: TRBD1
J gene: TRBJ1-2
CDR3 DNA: TGTGCCAGCAGCTTAACCGGGACAGGGATATATGGCTACACCTTC
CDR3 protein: CASSLTGTGIYGYTF

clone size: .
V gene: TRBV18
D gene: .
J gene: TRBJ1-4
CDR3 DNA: TGTGCCAGCTCACGCGTCCCTGCAACTAATGAAAAACTGTTTTTT
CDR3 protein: CASSRVPATNEKLFF

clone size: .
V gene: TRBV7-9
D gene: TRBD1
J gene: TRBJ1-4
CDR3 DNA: TGTGCCAGCAGCCCCTTAGGGACAGCAACTTGGACTAATGAAAAACTGTTTTTT
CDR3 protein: CASSPLGTATWTNEKLFF

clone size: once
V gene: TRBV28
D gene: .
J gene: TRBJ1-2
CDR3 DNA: TGTGCCAGCAGTTCCAGCGTGGACTATGGCTACACCTTC
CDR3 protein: CASSSSVDYGYTF

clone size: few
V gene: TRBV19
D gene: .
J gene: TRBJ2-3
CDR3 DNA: TGTGCCAGTAGTCTTAGCACAGATACGCAGTATTTT
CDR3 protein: CASSLSTDTQYF

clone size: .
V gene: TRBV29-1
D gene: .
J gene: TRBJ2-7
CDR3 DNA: TGCAGCGTTGAAGACCAGGCCGGCGAGCAGTACTTC
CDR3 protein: CSVEDQAGEQYF

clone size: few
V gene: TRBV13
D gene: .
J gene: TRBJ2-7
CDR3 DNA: TGTGCCAGCAGCTTAGAGGGGCCCGAGCAGTACTTC
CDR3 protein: CASSLEGPEQYF

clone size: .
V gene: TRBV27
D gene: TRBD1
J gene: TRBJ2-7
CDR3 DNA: TGTGCCAGCAGTTACCGTACAGGGGGCTACGAGCAGTACTTC
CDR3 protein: CASSYRTGGYEQYF

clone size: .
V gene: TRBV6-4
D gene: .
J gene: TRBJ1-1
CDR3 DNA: TGTGCCAGCAGCACCGACATAGCTGAAGCTTTCTTT
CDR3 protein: CASSTDIAEAFF

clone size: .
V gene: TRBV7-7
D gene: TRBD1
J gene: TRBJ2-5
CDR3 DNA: TGTGCTAGCAGCCCGCTCCAGGGGGACCAAGAGACCCAGTACTTC
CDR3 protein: CASSPLQGDQETQYF

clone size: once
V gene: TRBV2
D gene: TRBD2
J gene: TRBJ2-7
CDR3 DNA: TGTGCCAGCCATAGCGGGGGGATCTCCTACGAGCAGTACTTC
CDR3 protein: CASHSGGISYEQYF

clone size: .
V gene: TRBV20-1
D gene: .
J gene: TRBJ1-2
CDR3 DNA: TGCAGTGCTACAGAGGGGCGGATCTACACCTTC
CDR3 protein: CSATEGRIYTF

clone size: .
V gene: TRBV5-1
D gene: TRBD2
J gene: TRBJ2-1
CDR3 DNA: TGCGCCAGCAGCAAAACGGGCGGGAGGGGGACCTACAATGAGCAGTTCTTC
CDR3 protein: CASSKTGGRGTYNEQFF

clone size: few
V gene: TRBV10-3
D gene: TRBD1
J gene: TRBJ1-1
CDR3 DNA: TGTGCCATCAGTGAGCCGGACAGGGTCACTGAAGCTTTCTTT
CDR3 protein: CAISEPDRVTEAFF

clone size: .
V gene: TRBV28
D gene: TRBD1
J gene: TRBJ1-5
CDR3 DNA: TGTGCCAGCAGACAGATACAGGGGGCGAATCAGCCCCAGCATTTT
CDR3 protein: CASRQIQGANQPQHF

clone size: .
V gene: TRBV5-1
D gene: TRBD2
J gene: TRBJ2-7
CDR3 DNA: TGCGCCAGCAGCTTGGACTCTCCTCTAGCGGGAGGATCCTACGAGCAGTACTTC
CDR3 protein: CASSLDSPLAGGSYEQYF

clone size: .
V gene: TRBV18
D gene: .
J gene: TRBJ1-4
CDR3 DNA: TGTGCCAGCTCACACTCGAATGAAAAACTGTTTTTT
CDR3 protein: CASSHSNEKLFF

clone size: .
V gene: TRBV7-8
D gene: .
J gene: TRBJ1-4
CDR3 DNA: TGTGCCAGCAGCTTAAGGAACAGGGTGAATGAAAAACTGTTTTTT
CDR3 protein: CASSLRNRVNEKLFF

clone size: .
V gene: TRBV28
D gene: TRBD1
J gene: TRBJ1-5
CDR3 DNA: TGTGCCAGCAGTCCCGACAGGGATAGCAATCAGCCCCAGCATTTT
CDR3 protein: CASSPDRDSNQPQHF

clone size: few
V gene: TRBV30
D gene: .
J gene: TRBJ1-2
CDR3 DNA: TGTGCCTGGAGTGTAAGCGCCACTACAGGATCCGGCTACACCTTC
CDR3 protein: CAWSVSATTGSGYTF

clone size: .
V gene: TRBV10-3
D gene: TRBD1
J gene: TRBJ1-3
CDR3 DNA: TGTGCCATCAGTGAGTCTATTACAGGGGACTCTGGAAACACCATATATTTT
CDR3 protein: CAISESITGDSGNTIYF

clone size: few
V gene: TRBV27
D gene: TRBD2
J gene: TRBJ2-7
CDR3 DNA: TGTGCCAGCAGTTTAGATTTCGGGACTAGCTCCTACGAGCAGTACTTC
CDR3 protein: CASSLDFGTSSYEQYF

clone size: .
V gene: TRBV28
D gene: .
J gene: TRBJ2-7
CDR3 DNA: TGTGCCAGCAGTTTCGGGAGTTTCGAGCAGTACTTC
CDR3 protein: CASSFGSFEQYF

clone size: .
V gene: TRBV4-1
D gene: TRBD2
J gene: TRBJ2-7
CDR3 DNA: TGCGCCAGCAGCCAAAGCGGGAGCGTCGACGAGCAGTACTTC
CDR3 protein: CASSQSGSVDEQYF

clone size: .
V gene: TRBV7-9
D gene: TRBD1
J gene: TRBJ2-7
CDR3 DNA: TGTGCCAGCAGCTTGGTCCCGACAGGGACAATCACCTACGAGCAGTACTTC
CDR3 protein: CASSLVPTGTITYEQYF

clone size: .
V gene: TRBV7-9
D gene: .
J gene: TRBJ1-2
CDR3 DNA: TGTGCCAGCAGCTTGAGGGGGATTGGGGGCTACACCTTC
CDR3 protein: CASSLRGIGGYTF

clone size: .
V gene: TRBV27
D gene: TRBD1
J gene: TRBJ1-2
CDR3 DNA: TGTGCCAGCAGTTTCAGGGACAGGGGCAACTATGGCTACACCTTC
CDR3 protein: CASSFRDRGNYGYTF

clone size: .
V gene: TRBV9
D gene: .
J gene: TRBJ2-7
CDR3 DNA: TGTGCCAGCAGCGCGGACTGGAGCTCCTACGAGCAGTACTTC
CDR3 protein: CASSADWSSYEQYF

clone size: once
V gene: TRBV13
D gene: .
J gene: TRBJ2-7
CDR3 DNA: TGTGCCAGCAGCTCCACGCGCTACGAGCAGTACTTC
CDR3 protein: CASSSTRYEQYF